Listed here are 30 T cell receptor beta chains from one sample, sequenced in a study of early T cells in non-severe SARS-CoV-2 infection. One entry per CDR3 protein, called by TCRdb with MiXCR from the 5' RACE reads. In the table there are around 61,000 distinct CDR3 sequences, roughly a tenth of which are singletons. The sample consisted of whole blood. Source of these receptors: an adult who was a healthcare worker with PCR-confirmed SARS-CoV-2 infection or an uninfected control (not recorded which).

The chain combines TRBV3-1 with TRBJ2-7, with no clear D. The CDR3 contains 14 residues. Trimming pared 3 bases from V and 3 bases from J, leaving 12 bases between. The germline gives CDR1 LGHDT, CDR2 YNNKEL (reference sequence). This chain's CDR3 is CASSHASGGYEQYF. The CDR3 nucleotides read TGTGCCAGCAGCCATGCCAGTGGCGGCTACGAGCAGTACTTC.

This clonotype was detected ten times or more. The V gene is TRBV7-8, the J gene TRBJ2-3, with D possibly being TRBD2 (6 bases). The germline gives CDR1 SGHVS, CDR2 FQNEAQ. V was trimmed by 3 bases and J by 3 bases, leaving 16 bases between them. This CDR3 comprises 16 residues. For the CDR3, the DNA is TGTGCCAGCAGCTTGCTTGGGCGGACTACGACAGATACGCAGTATTTT. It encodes CASSLLGRTTTDTQYF.

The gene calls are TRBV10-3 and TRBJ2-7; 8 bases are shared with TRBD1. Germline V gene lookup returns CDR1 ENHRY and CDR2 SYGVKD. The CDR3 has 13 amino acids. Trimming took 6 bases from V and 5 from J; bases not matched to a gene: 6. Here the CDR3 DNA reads TGTGCCATCAGAGGACAGGGAAGGGACGAGCAGTACTTC. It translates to CAIRGQGRDEQYF.

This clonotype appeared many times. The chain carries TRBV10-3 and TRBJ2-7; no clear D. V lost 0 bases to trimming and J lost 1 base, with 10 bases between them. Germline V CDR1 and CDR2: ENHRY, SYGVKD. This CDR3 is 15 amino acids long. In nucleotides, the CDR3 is TGTGCCATCAGTGAGTCGGTGGGTAGTTCCTACGAGCAGTACTTC. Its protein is CAISESVGSSYEQYF.

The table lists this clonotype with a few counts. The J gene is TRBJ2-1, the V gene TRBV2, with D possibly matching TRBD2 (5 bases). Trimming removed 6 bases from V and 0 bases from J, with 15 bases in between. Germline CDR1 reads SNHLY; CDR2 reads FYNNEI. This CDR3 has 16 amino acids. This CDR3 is CASSDELSGSYNEQFF. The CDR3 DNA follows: TGTGCCAGCAGCGACGAGTTGAGCGGCTCCTACAATGAGCAGTTCTTC.

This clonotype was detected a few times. The CDR3 is CASSRGQGDGNQPQHF. DNA of the CDR3: TGTGCCAGCTCACGGGGCCAGGGAGACGGCAATCAGCCCCAGCATTTT. The rearrangement uses TRBV18 and TRBJ1-5; TRBD1 might be the D (5 bases). There are 16 residues in the CDR3. CDR1 KGHSH and CDR2 LQKENI come from the germline V gene. Trimming pared 4 bases from V and 2 bases from J, leaving 15 bases between.

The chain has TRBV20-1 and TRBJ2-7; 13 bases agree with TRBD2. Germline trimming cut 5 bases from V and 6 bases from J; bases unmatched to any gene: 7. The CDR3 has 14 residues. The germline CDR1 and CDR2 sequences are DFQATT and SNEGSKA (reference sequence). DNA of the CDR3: TGCAGTGCTCTAGGACTAGCGGGAGTAGGCGAGCAGTACTTC. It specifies CSALGLAGVGEQYF.

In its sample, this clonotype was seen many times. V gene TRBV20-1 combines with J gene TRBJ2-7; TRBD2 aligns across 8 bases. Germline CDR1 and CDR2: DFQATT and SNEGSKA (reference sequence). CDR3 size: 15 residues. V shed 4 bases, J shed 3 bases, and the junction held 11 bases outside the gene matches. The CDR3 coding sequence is TGCAGTGCTAAAATCACCGGGACTAGAATCTACGAGCAGTACTTC. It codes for CSAKITGTRIYEQYF.

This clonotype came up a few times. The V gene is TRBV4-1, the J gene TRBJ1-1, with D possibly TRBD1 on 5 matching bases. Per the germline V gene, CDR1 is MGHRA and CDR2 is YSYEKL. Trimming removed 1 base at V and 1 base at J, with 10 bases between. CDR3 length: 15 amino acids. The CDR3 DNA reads TGCGCCAGCAGCCAAGCCCCAGACAGGAACACTGAAGCTTTCTTT. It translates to CASSQAPDRNTEAFF.

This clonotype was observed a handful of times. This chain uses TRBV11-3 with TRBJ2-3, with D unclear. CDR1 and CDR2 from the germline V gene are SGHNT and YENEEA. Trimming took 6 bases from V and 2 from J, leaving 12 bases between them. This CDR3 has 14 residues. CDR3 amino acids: CASSPGPNTDTQYF. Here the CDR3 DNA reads TGTGCCAGCAGTCCCGGACCTAACACAGATACGCAGTATTTT.

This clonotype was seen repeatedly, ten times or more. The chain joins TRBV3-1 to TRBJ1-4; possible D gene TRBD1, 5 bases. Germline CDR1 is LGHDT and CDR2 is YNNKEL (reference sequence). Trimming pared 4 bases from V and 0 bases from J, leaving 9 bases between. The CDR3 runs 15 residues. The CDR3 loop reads CASSRQGSTNEKLFF. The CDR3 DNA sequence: TGTGCCAGCAGCCGCCAGGGATCAACTAATGAAAAACTGTTTTTT.

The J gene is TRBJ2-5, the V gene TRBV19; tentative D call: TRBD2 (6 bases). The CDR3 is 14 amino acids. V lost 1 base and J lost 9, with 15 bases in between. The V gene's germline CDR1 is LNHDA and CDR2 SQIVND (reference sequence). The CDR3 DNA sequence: TGTGCCAGTAGTATAGCGGCTAGCGAAGGGGCCCAGTACTTC. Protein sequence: CASSIAASEGAQYF. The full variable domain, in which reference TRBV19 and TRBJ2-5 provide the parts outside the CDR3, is DGGITQSPKYLFRKEGQNVTLSCEQNLNHDAMYWYRQDPGQGLRLIYYSQIVNDFQKGDIAEGYSVSREKKESFPLTVTSAQKNPTAFYLCASSIAASEGAQYFGPGTRLLVL.

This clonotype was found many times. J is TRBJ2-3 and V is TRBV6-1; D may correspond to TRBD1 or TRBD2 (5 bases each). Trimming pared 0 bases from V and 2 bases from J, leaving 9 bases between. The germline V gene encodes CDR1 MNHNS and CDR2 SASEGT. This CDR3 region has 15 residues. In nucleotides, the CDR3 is TGTGCCAGCAGTGAAGCCGGGACGCTCACAGATACGCAGTATTTT. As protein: CASSEAGTLTDTQYF.

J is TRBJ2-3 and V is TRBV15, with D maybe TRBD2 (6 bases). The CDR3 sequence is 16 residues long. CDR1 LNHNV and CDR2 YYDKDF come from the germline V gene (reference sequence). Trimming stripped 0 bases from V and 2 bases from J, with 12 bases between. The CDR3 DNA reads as TGTGCCACCAGCAGAGATAGCGGAGGAAACACAGATACGCAGTATTTT. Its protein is CATSRDSGGNTDTQYF.

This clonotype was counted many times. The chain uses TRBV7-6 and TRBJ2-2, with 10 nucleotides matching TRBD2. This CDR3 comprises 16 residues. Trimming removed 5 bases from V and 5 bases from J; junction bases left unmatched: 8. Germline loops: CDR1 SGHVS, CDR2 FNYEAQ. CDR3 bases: TGTGCCAGCAGCGCCTCGGGACTAGCGCGTACCGGGGAGCTGTTTTTT. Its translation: CASSASGLARTGELFF.

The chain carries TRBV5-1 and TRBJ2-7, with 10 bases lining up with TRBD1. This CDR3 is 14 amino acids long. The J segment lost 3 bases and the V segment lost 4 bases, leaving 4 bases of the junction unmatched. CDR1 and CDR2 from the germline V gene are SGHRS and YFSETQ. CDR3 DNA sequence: TGCGCCAGCAGCACGACAGGGGGCAGCTACGAGCAGTACTTC. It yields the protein CASSTTGGSYEQYF. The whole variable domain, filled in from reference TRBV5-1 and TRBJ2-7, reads KAGVTQTPRYLIKTRGQQVTLSCSPISGHRSVSWYQQTPGQGLQFLFEYFSETQRNKGNFPGRFSGRQFSNSRSEMNVSTLELGDSALYLCASSTTGGSYEQYFGPGTRLTVT.

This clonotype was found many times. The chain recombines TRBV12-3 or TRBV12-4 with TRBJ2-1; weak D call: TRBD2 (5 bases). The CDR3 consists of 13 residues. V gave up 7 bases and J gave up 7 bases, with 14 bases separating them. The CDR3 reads CASTPDWFNEQFF. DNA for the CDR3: TGTGCCAGCACCCCGGACTGGTTTAATGAGCAGTTCTTC.

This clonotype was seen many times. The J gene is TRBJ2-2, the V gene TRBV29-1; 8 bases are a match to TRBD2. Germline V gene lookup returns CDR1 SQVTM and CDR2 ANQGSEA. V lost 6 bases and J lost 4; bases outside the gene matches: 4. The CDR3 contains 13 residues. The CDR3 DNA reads TGCAGCGTATATCTAGCGGGCACCGGGGAGCTGTTTTTT. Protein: CSVYLAGTGELFF.

The CDR3: CASRPQGDSPLHF. The CDR3 DNA follows: TGTGCCAGCAGACCCCAAGGAGATTCACCCCTCCACTTT. This chain uses TRBV5-6 with TRBJ1-6; no clear D gene. V was clipped by 5 bases and J by 8 bases, with 11 bases between them. The CDR3 loop spans 13 amino acids. Germline CDR1 reads SGHDT; CDR2 reads YYEEEE.

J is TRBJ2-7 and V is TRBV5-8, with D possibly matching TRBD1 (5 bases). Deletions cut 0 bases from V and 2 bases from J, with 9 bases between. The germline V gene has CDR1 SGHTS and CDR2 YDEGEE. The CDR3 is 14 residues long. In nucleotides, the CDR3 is TGTGCCAGCAGCTTGGCTGGGGCCACCTACGAGCAGTACTTC. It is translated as CASSLAGATYEQYF.

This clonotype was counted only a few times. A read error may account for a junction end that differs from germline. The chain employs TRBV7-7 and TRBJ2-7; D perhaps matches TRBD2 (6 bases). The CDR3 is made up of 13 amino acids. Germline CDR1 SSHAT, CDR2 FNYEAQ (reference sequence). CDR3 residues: CASSLAADYEQYF. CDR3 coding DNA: TGTGCTAGCAGCTTAGCGGCCGATTACGAGCAGTACTTC.

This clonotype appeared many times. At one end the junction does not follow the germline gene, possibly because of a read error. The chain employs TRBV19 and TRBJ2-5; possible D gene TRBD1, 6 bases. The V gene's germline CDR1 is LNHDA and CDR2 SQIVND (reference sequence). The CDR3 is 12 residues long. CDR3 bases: TGCTCACACAGGGTCCCGGGAGAGACCCAGTACTTC. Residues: CSHRVPGETQYF.

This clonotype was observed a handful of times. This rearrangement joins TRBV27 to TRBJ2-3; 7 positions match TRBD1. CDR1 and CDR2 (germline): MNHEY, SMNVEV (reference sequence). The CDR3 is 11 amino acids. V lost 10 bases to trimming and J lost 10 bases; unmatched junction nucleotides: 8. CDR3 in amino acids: CATGTGVAQYF. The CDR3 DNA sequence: TGTGCCACCGGCACAGGGGTAGCGCAGTATTTT.

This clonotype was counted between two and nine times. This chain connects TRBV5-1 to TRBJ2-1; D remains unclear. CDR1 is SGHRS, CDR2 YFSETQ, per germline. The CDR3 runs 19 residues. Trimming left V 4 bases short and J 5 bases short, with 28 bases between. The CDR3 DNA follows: TGCGCCAGCAGCGTGGACCTCACGAATCTTCGTAAAAATGACAATGAGCAGTTCTTC. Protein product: CASSVDLTNLRKNDNEQFF.

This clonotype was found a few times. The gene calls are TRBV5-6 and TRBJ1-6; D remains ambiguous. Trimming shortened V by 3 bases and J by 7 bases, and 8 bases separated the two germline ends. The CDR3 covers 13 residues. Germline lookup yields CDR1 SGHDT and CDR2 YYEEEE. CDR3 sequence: CASSSSPNSPLHF. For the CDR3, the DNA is TGTGCCAGCAGCTCGAGTCCCAATTCACCCCTCCACTTT.

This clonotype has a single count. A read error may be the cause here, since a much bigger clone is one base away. CDR3 nucleotides: TGTGCCAACAGCACGACGGGGGATTCACCCCTCCACTTT. Protein: CANSTTGDSPLHF. The chain uses TRBV7-9 and TRBJ1-6; D might be TRBD1 (5 bases). CDR3 length: 13 residues. CDR1 SEHNR and CDR2 FQNEAQ come from the germline V gene (reference sequence).

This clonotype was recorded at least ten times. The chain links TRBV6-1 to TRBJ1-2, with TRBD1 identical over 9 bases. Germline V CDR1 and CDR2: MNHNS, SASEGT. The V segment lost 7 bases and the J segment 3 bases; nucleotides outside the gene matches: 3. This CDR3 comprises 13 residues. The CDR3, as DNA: TGTGCCAGCAAACAGGGGGCAGACTATGGCTACACCTTC. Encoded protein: CASKQGADYGYTF.

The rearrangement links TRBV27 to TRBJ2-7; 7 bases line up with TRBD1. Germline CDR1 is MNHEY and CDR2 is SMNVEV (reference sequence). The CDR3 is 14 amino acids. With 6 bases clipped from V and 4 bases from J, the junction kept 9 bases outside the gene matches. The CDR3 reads CASRRDREWYEQYF. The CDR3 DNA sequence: TGTGCCAGCAGGCGTGACAGGGAGTGGTACGAGCAGTACTTC.

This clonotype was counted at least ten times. CDR3 coding DNA: TGTGCCAGCAGTCCGAAGGGACTGCTCCCGGGGGAGACCCAGTACTTC. Amino acid sequence: CASSPKGLLPGETQYF. J is TRBJ2-5 and V is TRBV12-3 or TRBV12-4, with D possibly matching TRBD2 (6 bases). Trimming shortened V by 5 bases and J by 5 bases, and 21 bases separated the two germline ends. The CDR3 sequence is 16 residues long.

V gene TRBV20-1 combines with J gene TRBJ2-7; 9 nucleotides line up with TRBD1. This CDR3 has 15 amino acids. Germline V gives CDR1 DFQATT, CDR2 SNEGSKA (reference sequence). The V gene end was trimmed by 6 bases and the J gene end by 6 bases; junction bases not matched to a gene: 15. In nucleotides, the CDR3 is TGCAGTGCCCGTCCGTGGGGACAGGGCTTCCTCGAGCAGTACTTC. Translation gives CSARPWGQGFLEQYF.